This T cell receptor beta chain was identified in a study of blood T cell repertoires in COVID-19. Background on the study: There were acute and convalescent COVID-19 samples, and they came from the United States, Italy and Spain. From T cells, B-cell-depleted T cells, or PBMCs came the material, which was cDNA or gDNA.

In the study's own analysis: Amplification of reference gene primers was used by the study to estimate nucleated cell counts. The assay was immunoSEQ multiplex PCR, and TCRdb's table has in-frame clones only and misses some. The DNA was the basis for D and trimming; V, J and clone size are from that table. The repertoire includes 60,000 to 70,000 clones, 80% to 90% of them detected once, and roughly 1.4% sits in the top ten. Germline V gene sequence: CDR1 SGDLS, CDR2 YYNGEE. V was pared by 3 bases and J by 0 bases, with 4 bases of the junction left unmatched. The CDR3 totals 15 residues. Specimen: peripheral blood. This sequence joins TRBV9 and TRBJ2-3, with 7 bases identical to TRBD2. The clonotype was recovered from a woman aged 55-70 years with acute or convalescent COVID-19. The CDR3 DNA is TGTGCCAGCAGCGGCGGGAGTTGGAGCACAGATACGCAGTATTTT. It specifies CASSGGSWSTDTQYF.